This TCR beta chain was sequenced during a study of T cells after yellow fever vaccination. Germline V gene lookup returns CDR1 KGHDR and CDR2 SFDVKD. The CDR3 consists of 14 residues. The V gene lost 2 bases and the J gene lost 1 base, with 7 bases spanning the gap. UMIs and a universal primer site were added when TCR cDNA was made by 5'RACE template switching. One entry per CDR3 protein, called by TCRdb with MiXCR from the 5' RACE reads. Here the sample spans some 340,000 distinct CDR3 sequences, over 8.5% being singletons. The sequence came from a man aged 18-30 years who received the YFV17D yellow fever vaccine. V and J are TRBV24-1 and TRBJ2-5, with D possibly matching TRBD1 (6 bases). This specimen was CD4+ T cells sorted from PBMCs, taken 45 days after the yellow fever booster vaccination. The CDR3 loop is CATSDWTVQETQYF. The CDR3 bases are TGTGCCACCAGTGATTGGACAGTCCAAGAGACCCAGTACTTC.